Presented here are 21 T cell receptor beta chains from one specimen sequenced in a study of blood T cells in healthy people across ages. A second about 6 to 11 cycle PCR used barcoded and J-beta primers. TCRdb recomputed calls from the 5' RACE reads with MiXCR, one row per CDR3 protein. The sample holds some 900,000 distinct CDR3 sequences, about 48% seen once. The sample comprised blood. The receptors come from a man aged 25 to 40 in good health.

This clonotype was observed once. The chain couples TRBV12-3 or TRBV12-4 to TRBJ2-2, with 7 bases identical to TRBD2. V dropped 5 bases and J dropped 3; count of bases not matched to a gene: 12. The CDR3 covers 17 residues. The CDR3 sequence: CASSPDLADFDTGELFF. The CDR3 DNA sequence: TGTGCCAGCAGTCCCGATCTAGCGGACTTTGACACCGGGGAGCTGTTTTTT.

This CDR3 reads CASSQDSPHEQYF. Written as DNA, the CDR3 is TGCGCCAGCAGCCAAGATAGTCCCCACGAGCAGTACTTC. The chain uses TRBV4-1 and TRBJ2-7; D unclear. Germline CDR1 is MGHRA and CDR2 is YSYEKL. V shed 0 bases and J shed 5 bases, with 8 bases lying between them. This CDR3 region has 13 residues.

CDR3 sequence (DNA): TGTGCCAGCAGCCAAGCCCGGGACAGGAGGAATGAGCAGTTCTTC. This translates into CASSQARDRRNEQFF. The chain employs TRBV3-1 and TRBJ2-1; 8 nucleotides match TRBD1. Losses at the gene ends were 1 base for V and 7 bases for J; bases not matched to a gene: 6. This CDR3 comprises 15 residues. Germline CDR1 and CDR2: LGHDT and YNNKEL (reference sequence).

This clonotype was detected only a few times. V is TRBV7-6 and J is TRBJ2-3; a possible D gene is TRBD2 (6 bases). CDR1 and CDR2 (germline): SGHVS, FNYEAQ. Between the trimmed V and J ends, which lost 5 bases and 3 bases, there was a span of 18 bases. The CDR3 covers 16 residues. CDR3 region: CASSATLAVGTDTQYF. In nucleotides, the CDR3 is TGTGCCAGCAGCGCCACGTTAGCGGTCGGTACAGATACGCAGTATTTT. Combining the CDR3 with reference TRBV7-6 and TRBJ2-3 gives the whole variable domain GAGVSQSPRYKVTKRGQDVALRCDPISGHVSLYWYRQALGQGPEFLTYFNYEAQQDKSGLPNDRFSAERPEGSISTLTIQRTEQRDSAMYRCASSATLAVGTDTQYFGPGTRLTVL.

The chain has TRBV12-3 or TRBV12-4 and TRBJ2-3; D is uncertain. Trimming cost V 1 base and J 3 bases, with 8 bases left between them. This CDR3 is built from 14 residues. CDR3 nucleotides: TGTGCCAGCAGTTTAGGACCTACAACAGATACGCAGTATTTT. Its protein product is CASSLGPTTDTQYF.

This sequence joins TRBV6-2 or TRBV6-3 and TRBJ2-1, with TRBD2 matching 11 bases. V was clipped by 8 bases and J by 9 bases; unmatched bases: 12. CDR3 length: 15 residues. CDR1 is MNHEY and CDR2 is SVGEGT in the germline V gene. CDR3 protein: CASEALAGVRGEQFF. The CDR3 coding sequence is TGTGCCAGCGAGGCACTAGCGGGGGTCCGGGGTGAGCAGTTCTTC.

The chain couples TRBV3-1 to TRBJ2-5; 9 nucleotides line up with TRBD2. The CDR3 totals 19 residues. CDR1 is LGHDT, CDR2 YNNKEL, per germline (reference sequence). Trimming took 3 bases from V and 1 from J; bases not matched to a gene: 15. CDR3 in amino acids: CASSHWAAGGLTRQETQYF. The CDR3 region has the DNA TGTGCCAGCAGCCATTGGGCAGCGGGGGGCCTAACCCGCCAAGAGACCCAGTACTTC.

The chain recombines TRBV28 with TRBJ2-3, with D possibly being TRBD2 (6 bases). This CDR3 comprises 14 residues. Trimming removed 7 bases at V and 2 bases at J, with 13 bases between. CDR1 and CDR2 from the germline V gene are MDHEN and SYDVKM. The CDR3 DNA is TGTGCCAGCACCTTACCGGGGGACACAGATACGCAGTATTTT. Translated, it gives CASTLPGDTDTQYF.

The chain couples TRBV5-1 to TRBJ2-6, with 7 nucleotides matching TRBD1. The CDR3 length is 16 residues. Per germline, CDR1 SGHRS and CDR2 YFSETQ. The J segment lost 2 bases and the V segment lost 8 bases, leaving 10 bases of the junction unmatched. Here the CDR3 DNA reads TGCGCCAGTCGAGACGCCGACAGGGCTGGGGCCAACGTCCTGACTTTC. It yields the protein CASRDADRAGANVLTF.

This chain uses TRBV5-1 with TRBJ1-6; possible D gene TRBD1, 6 bases. Per the germline V gene, CDR1 is SGHRS and CDR2 is YFSETQ. The CDR3 length is 13 residues. Trimming left V 4 bases short and J 8 bases short, with 10 bases between. CDR3 amino acids: CASSPRQDSPLHF. The CDR3 DNA is TGCGCCAGCAGCCCACGACAGGATTCACCCCTCCACTTT.

CDR3 region: CASSGDKLGGEKLFF. The CDR3 DNA reads as TGTGCCAGCAGCGGAGATAAACTCGGTGGCGAAAAACTGTTTTTT. This chain uses TRBV3-1 with TRBJ1-4; D gene unclear. This CDR3 has 15 amino acids. CDR1 and CDR2 from the germline V gene are LGHDT and YNNKEL (reference sequence). With 5 bases removed from V and 8 bases from J, the gap between germline ends came to 18 bases.

The chain joins TRBV4-2 to TRBJ1-2, with 7 bases identical to TRBD1. J was trimmed by 8 bases and V by 0 bases; bases with no gene match: 3. Germline loops: CDR1 LGHNA, CDR2 YNFKEQ. CDR3 size: 13 residues. The CDR3: CASSQEQGMGYTF. The CDR3 coding sequence is TGTGCCAGCAGCCAAGAACAGGGGATGGGCTACACCTTC.

The J gene is TRBJ2-1, the V gene TRBV5-1, with 11 bases aligning to TRBD2. The CDR3 consists of 16 residues. After removal of 6 bases from V and 5 bases from J, the junction contained 10 bases not matched to a gene. Germline V gene data show CDR1 as SGHRS and CDR2 as YFSETQ. CDR3 sequence (DNA): TGCGCCAGCACCCGAGGGATACTAGCGGGGGACAATGAGCAGTTCTTC. This gives the protein CASTRGILAGDNEQFF. The full variable domain, rest sourced from reference TRBV5-1 and TRBJ2-1, is KAGVTQTPRYLIKTRGQQVTLSCSPISGHRSVSWYQQTPGQGLQFLFEYFSETQRNKGNFPGRFSGRQFSNSRSEMNVSTLELGDSALYLCASTRGILAGDNEQFFGPGTRLTVL.

Turning to this clonotype: Being one base from a much bigger clone, this may be a read error. V is TRBV29-1 and J is TRBJ2-1; weak D call: TRBD1 (6 bases). CDR3 length: 13 residues. Germline V gene data show CDR1 as SQVTM and CDR2 as ANQGSEA. DNA for the CDR3: TGCAGCATTGAGGACAGCGGATTCAATGAGCAGTTCTTC. Protein sequence: CSIEDSGFNEQFF.

This clonotype was detected many times. The V and J genes are TRBV10-2 and TRBJ2-1, with 12 bases lining up with TRBD2. This CDR3 comprises 15 residues. The trim removed 6 bases at V and 5 bases at J, leaving 5 bases unmatched. Germline values: CDR1 WSHSY, CDR2 SAAADI. For the CDR3, the DNA is TGCGCCAGCAGATCTAGCGGGGGGGTGGACAATGAGCAGTTCTTC. It encodes CASRSSGGVDNEQFF.

J is TRBJ2-5 and V is TRBV12-3 or TRBV12-4; 7 nucleotides line up with TRBD1. V lost 6 bases and J lost 11; bases outside the gene matches: 12. The CDR3 length is 13 residues. The CDR3 coding sequence is TGTGCCAGCAGCCCACCGGGACAGCCATGGCAGTACTTC. It codes for CASSPPGQPWQYF.

The chain joins TRBV20-1 to TRBJ2-6; D may correspond to TRBD1 or TRBD2 (6 bases each). This CDR3 spans 12 amino acids. The germline CDR1 and CDR2 sequences are DFQATT and SNEGSKA (reference sequence). This chain's CDR3 is CSGGAGANVLTF. CDR3 bases: TGCAGCGGGGGCGCTGGGGCCAACGTCCTGACTTTC.

Details on this clonotype: This may arise from a read error, as a much more abundant clone is one base away. The chain carries TRBV5-8 and TRBJ1-1; D possibly corresponds to TRBD1 (5 bases). Germline V CDR1 and CDR2: SGHTS, YDEGEE. The CDR3 spans 14 residues. The CDR3 coding sequence is TGTGTCAGCACCTTGGGGCTGGGGAACACTGAAGCTTTCTTT. As protein: CVSTLGLGNTEAFF.

The gene calls are TRBV7-9 and TRBJ2-3, with 9 bases identical to TRBD2. Germline V gives CDR1 SEHNR, CDR2 FQNEAQ (reference sequence). This CDR3 has 15 amino acids. Germline trimming cut 3 bases from V and 4 bases from J; bases unmatched to any gene: 5. The CDR3 sequence is CASSFGTSSADTQYF. The CDR3 DNA reads TGTGCCAGCAGCTTCGGGACTAGCAGCGCAGATACGCAGTATTTT.

The V call is TRBV28, the J call TRBJ2-1; D possibly matches TRBD1 or TRBD2 (5 bases each). Near its end, the DNA agrees better with TRBJ2-7, so the J call may be wrong. CDR1 and CDR2 from the germline V gene are MDHEN and SYDVKM. This CDR3 has 15 amino acids. The CDR3 reads CASSLYGTASYEQYF. The CDR3 bases are TGTGCCAGCAGTTTATACGGGACGGCATCCTACGAGCAGTACTTC.

This clonotype has only a few counts. The rearrangement joins TRBV9 to TRBJ2-3; D remains ambiguous. The CDR3 extends over 14 amino acids. Trimming left V 0 bases short and J 2 bases short, with 7 bases between. Germline-derived CDR1 and CDR2 are SGDLS and YYNGEE. The CDR3 DNA sequence: TGTGCCAGCAGCGTAGAGTCCACCACAGATACGCAGTATTTT. As protein: CASSVESTTDTQYF.